The 25 T cell receptor beta chains in this list originate from one sample, sequenced in a study of blood T cell repertoires in COVID-19 (dated by TCRdb to the early 2020s). The protocol used for the library was the immunoSEQ multiplex PCR assay. As stored in TCRdb, this immuneACCESS dataset retains in-frame rearrangements with V and J assigned. A fraction of the clones does not appear; measured against another copy, unresolved V genes explain less than half of the discrepancy, and the remainder lacks a known reason. The sample profile shows 60,000 to 85,000 clones; 75% to 90% of them were found once. The top ten hold around 5.2% of the sample. What was sequenced was peripheral blood. These receptors were obtained from a woman between 50 and 59 years old with active COVID-19.

The V and J genes are TRBV9 and TRBJ2-3, with a tentative D call TRBD2 (6 bases). From germline, CDR1 is SGDLS and CDR2 YYNGEE. CDR3 length equals 16 residues. Trimming took 4 bases from V and 2 from J, leaving 17 bases between them. CDR3 nucleotide sequence: TGTGCCAGCAGCCTCCGGACGGCGGGGAACACAGATACGCAGTATTTT. It yields the protein CASSLRTAGNTDTQYF.

Only one count was recorded for this clone. The chain combines TRBV5-1 with TRBJ1-1; maybe TRBD1 (5 bases). The germline CDR1 and CDR2 sequences are SGHRS and YFSETQ. V lost 5 bases and J lost 5, with 10 bases in between. This CDR3 spans 12 amino acids. This CDR3 reads CASSSGMTEAFF. The CDR3 nucleotides read TGCGCCAGCAGTTCAGGGATGACTGAAGCTTTCTTT.

The chain employs TRBV11-2 and TRBJ2-1; D unclear. The germline V gene encodes CDR1 SGHAT and CDR2 FQNNGV. The CDR3 loop spans 13 amino acids. V was clipped by 0 bases and J by 9 bases, with 9 bases between them. As DNA, the CDR3 is TGTGCCAGCAGCTTAGAAGTTGCTAGTGAGCAGTTCTTC. It translates to CASSLEVASEQFF.

CDR3 sequence (DNA): TGTGCCAGCAGACCCTGGACACAGGGGGCAGAGACCCAGTACTTC. Amino acid sequence: CASRPWTQGAETQYF. This chain uses TRBV6-5 with TRBJ2-5; the match to TRBD1 covers 9 bases. Trimming removed 6 bases from V and 4 bases from J; junction bases left unmatched: 9. Germline loops: CDR1 MNHEY, CDR2 SVGAGI. This CDR3 is built from 15 residues.

This chain uses TRBV7-9 with TRBJ1-4, with 8 bases that match TRBD1. Trimming removed 3 bases from V and 8 bases from J; junction bases left unmatched: 5. Germline CDR1 is SEHNR and CDR2 is FQNEAQ (reference sequence). This CDR3 is built from 14 residues. The CDR3 region is CASSLRQGAEKLFF. The DNA for the CDR3 is TGTGCCAGCAGCTTGAGGCAGGGGGCGGAAAAACTGTTTTTT.

The chain has TRBV7-3 and TRBJ2-3; D gene ambiguous. Germline CDR1 is SGHTA and CDR2 is FQGTGA. V gave up 5 bases and J gave up 2 bases, with 14 bases separating them. The CDR3 has 15 amino acids. The CDR3 DNA follows: TGTGCCAGCAGCCCCGCCCCAGGATACACAGATACGCAGTATTTT. It is translated as CASSPAPGYTDTQYF.

The genes are TRBV27 and TRBJ2-3, with 10 bases fitting TRBD2. Germline V gene sequence: CDR1 MNHEY, CDR2 SMNVEV (reference sequence). The CDR3 consists of 16 residues. V dropped 5 bases and J dropped 0; count of bases not matched to a gene: 5. The CDR3 DNA is TGTGCCAGCAGTCGAAGGACTAGCGGTAGCACAGATACGCAGTATTTT. Amino acid sequence: CASSRRTSGSTDTQYF.

The chain employs TRBV5-1 and TRBJ2-7, with a tentative D call TRBD2 (5 bases). The V and J ends lost 0 bases and 6 bases respectively, with 19 bases between them. The CDR3 runs 16 residues. Germline lookup yields CDR1 SGHRS and CDR2 YFSETQ. CDR3 sequence reads: CASSLAVVGAASEQYF. Here the CDR3 DNA reads TGCGCCAGCAGCTTGGCCGTTGTGGGAGCGGCCTCCGAGCAGTACTTC. The full variable domain, with the rest looked up from reference TRBV5-1 and TRBJ2-7, is KAGVTQTPRYLIKTRGQQVTLSCSPISGHRSVSWYQQTPGQGLQFLFEYFSETQRNKGNFPGRFSGRQFSNSRSEMNVSTLELGDSALYLCASSLAVVGAASEQYFGPGTRLTVT.

This sequence joins TRBV28 and TRBJ2-1; 7 bases line up with TRBD1. Germline values: CDR1 MDHEN, CDR2 SYDVKM. The CDR3 is made up of 15 amino acids. The V segment lost 5 bases and the J segment 7 bases; nucleotides outside the gene matches: 11. CDR3 protein: CASSQPNRGLNEQFF. The DNA of the CDR3 is TGTGCCAGCAGTCAACCTAACAGGGGATTGAATGAGCAGTTCTTC.

The rearrangement joins TRBV6-6 to TRBJ2-5; D uncertain. The ends were cut back, 3 bases at V and 4 bases at J, with 3 bases in the middle. The CDR3 extends over 11 amino acids. Germline CDR1 MNHNY, CDR2 SVGAGI (reference sequence). In DNA form, the CDR3 reads TGTGCCAGCAGTTATCTAGAGACCCAGTACTTC. Translation: CASSYLETQYF.

J is TRBJ2-2 and V is TRBV4-1; 8 nucleotides match TRBD1. Trimming took 4 bases from V and 5 from J; bases not matched to a gene: 9. Germline values: CDR1 MGHRA, CDR2 YSYEKL. The CDR3 extends over 16 amino acids. DNA of the CDR3: TGCGCCAGCAGCCCATCAGACAGGGGTCATACCGGGGAGCTGTTTTTT. Translating gives CASSPSDRGHTGELFF.

This clone was seen more than once but under ten times. This chain connects TRBV9 to TRBJ1-1; tentatively, D is TRBD1 (6 bases). The CDR3 runs to 17 residues. V lost 0 bases, J lost 4 bases, and 19 bases lay in between. CDR1 and CDR2 (germline): SGDLS, YYNGEE. CDR3 residues: CASSVGPPTGVSTEAFF. In DNA, the CDR3 is TGTGCCAGCAGCGTAGGACCTCCGACAGGCGTTAGCACTGAAGCTTTCTTT.

This chain uses TRBV30 with TRBJ1-1; the D gene is possibly TRBD1 (5 bases). V lost 1 base and J lost 8, with 8 bases in between. Germline CDR1 and CDR2: GTSNPN and SVGIG (reference sequence). The CDR3 sequence is 11 residues long. The CDR3 sequence is CAWSAPGEAFF. The DNA for the CDR3 is TGTGCCTGGAGTGCCCCAGGGGAAGCTTTCTTT.

The rearrangement joins TRBV30 to TRBJ1-5; 7 bases fit TRBD1. V trimming: 4 bases; J trimming: 2 bases; junction bases outside the gene matches: 8. Germline V gene sequence: CDR1 GTSNPN, CDR2 SVGIG (reference sequence). This CDR3 is built from 15 residues. Written as DNA, the CDR3 is TGTGCCTGGACCCGAGGAGGGACAGGCAATCAGCCCCAGCATTTT. Its protein is CAWTRGGTGNQPQHF.

The chain recombines TRBV9 with TRBJ1-1; no reliable D call. CDR3 length: 13 residues. CDR1 is SGDLS, CDR2 YYNGEE, per germline. V lost 0 bases, J lost 1 base, and 4 bases lay in between. The CDR3 sequence is CASSVDGNTEAFF. In DNA, the CDR3 is TGTGCCAGCAGCGTAGACGGGAACACTGAAGCTTTCTTT.

The chain recombines TRBV6-5 with TRBJ1-6, with 8 nucleotides matching TRBD1. The CDR3 loop spans 15 amino acids. CDR1 is MNHEY, CDR2 SVGAGI, per germline. V was clipped by 6 bases and J by 1 base; unmatched bases: 2. CDR3 DNA: TGTGCCAGCAGCCGGACAGGGTCCTATAATTCACCCCTCCACTTT. As protein: CASSRTGSYNSPLHF.

The chain employs TRBV7-9 and TRBJ2-3; D not certain. V shed 4 bases and J shed 1 base, with 6 bases lying between them. The CDR3 extends over 13 amino acids. The germline V gene has CDR1 SEHNR and CDR2 FQNEAQ (reference sequence). The CDR3 loop reads CASSSSGTDTQYF. CDR3 nucleotide sequence: TGTGCCAGCAGCTCGTCGGGCACAGATACGCAGTATTTT. The complete variable domain, with remaining parts taken from reference TRBV7-9 and TRBJ2-3, reads DTGVSQNPRHKITKRGQNVTFRCDPISEHNRLYWYRQTLGQGPEFLTYFQNEAQLEKSRLLSDRFSAERPKGSFSTLEIQRTEQGDSAMYLCASSSSGTDTQYFGPGTRLTVL.

The chain uses TRBV7-5 and TRBJ2-1; the table gives TRBD2 as D, unverified against the DNA. TRBV7-5 is designated a pseudogene. This CDR3 region has 13 residues. The CDR3 sequence is CARKAGAVVEQFF. The CDR3, as DNA: TGTGCCAGAAAGGCGGGGGCGGTGGTTGAGCAGTTCTTC.

The chain carries TRBV5-4 and TRBJ2-5; a weak D match, TRBD1 (6 bases). The V end was cut by 4 bases, the J end by 5 bases, with 9 bases between. The germline V gene has CDR1 SGHNT and CDR2 YYREEE (reference sequence). The CDR3 extends over 12 amino acids. The CDR3 bases are TGTGCCAGCAGCGGACAGATGGAGACCCAGTACTTC. Protein: CASSGQMETQYF. The full variable domain, with the rest looked up from reference TRBV5-4 and TRBJ2-5, is ETGVTQSPTHLIKTRGQQVTLRCSSQSGHNTVSWYQQALGQGPQFIFQYYREEENGRGNFPPRFSGLQFPNYSSELNVNALELDDSALYLCASSGQMETQYFGPGTRLLVL.

The rearrangement uses TRBV19 and TRBJ1-2; no firm D call. The CDR3 is 15 amino acids. The germline V gene has CDR1 LNHDA and CDR2 SQIVND (reference sequence). V gave up 1 base and J gave up 1 base, with 10 bases separating them. The CDR3, as DNA: TGTGCCAGTAGTATAGGGGTACAGATTAACTATGGCTACACCTTC. Protein sequence: CASSIGVQINYGYTF.

The chain recombines TRBV6-5 with TRBJ1-6; maybe TRBD1 (5 bases). The CDR3 runs to 14 residues. Germline V gene lookup returns CDR1 MNHEY and CDR2 SVGAGI. V lost 7 bases, J lost 8 bases, and 15 bases lay in between. CDR3 in amino acids: CASNPRVFDSPLHF. CDR3 nucleotide sequence: TGTGCCAGCAACCCCAGGGTTTTTGATTCACCCCTCCACTTT.

J is TRBJ2-7 and V is TRBV4-1, with 9 bases aligning to TRBD2. Trimming took 3 bases from V and 4 from J; bases not matched to a gene: 10. The CDR3 length is 16 residues. Germline V lookup: CDR1 MGHRA, CDR2 YSYEKL. In nucleotides, the CDR3 is TGCGCCAGCAGCCAGAGTTGGACTAGCGAGACATACGAGCAGTACTTC. Its translation is CASSQSWTSETYEQYF.

The J gene is TRBJ1-1, the V gene TRBV11-2; no clear D. CDR3 length: 13 amino acids. Trimming pared 5 bases from V and 8 bases from J, leaving 15 bases between. CDR1 is SGHAT, CDR2 FQNNGV, per germline. DNA of the CDR3: TGTGCCAGCAGCGCAGCGGTCGCCTCCGAAGCTTTCTTT. This translates into CASSAAVASEAFF.

The V call is TRBV6-2 or TRBV6-3, the J call TRBJ1-5; 7 bases fit TRBD1. CDR3 size: 16 residues. CDR1 is MNHEY, CDR2 SVGEGT, per germline. The V and J ends lost 5 bases and 2 bases, in that order; junction bases with no gene match: 9. The CDR3: CASSPRQGLGNQPQHF. For the CDR3, the DNA is TGTGCCAGCAGTCCCCGACAGGGCTTGGGCAATCAGCCCCAGCATTTT.

This chain links TRBV4-1 with TRBJ2-7, with 13 bases aligning to TRBD2. Unmatched junction bases numbered 17, after V lost 0 bases and J lost 3 bases. The CDR3 is made up of 21 amino acids. Germline CDR1 MGHRA, CDR2 YSYEKL. CDR3 amino acids: CASSQDHPTLLAGGNIYEQYF. The CDR3 bases are TGCGCCAGCAGCCAAGATCACCCAACTCTACTAGCGGGAGGGAATATCTACGAGCAGTACTTC.